The present entry profiles one T cell receptor (beta chain) with its context. An end of the junction does not agree with germline; a read error may underlie this. With 500 ng total RNA as template and a constant-region primer, TCR beta cDNA was made. The TCR beta library was amplified through three nested multiplex PCR rounds in a modified ARM-PCR procedure. The first two PCR rounds, roughly 10 cycles each, used TRBV1-TRBV30 forward primers and a C-beta reverse primer. One entry per CDR3 protein, called by TCRdb with MiXCR from the multiplex PCR reads. Of roughly 180,000 distinct CDR3 sequences in the sample, approximately 60% were seen once. Alongside blood RNA obtained from unsorted whole blood, germline DNA was also extracted. This record comes from a study of tumor-infiltrating lymphocytes in primary liver carcinoma. The CDR3 extends over 12 amino acids. Germline-derived CDR1 and CDR2 are SGHNT and YENEEA.

The sample was peripheral blood. J is TRBJ2-3 and V is TRBV11-3, with no clear D. The sequence was obtained from a middle-aged man with primary liver carcinoma and hepatitis B virus infection. CDR3 loop: CANSFSDDTHYF. The DNA for the CDR3 is TGTGCCAACAGCTTTTCGGACGATACGCACTATTTT.